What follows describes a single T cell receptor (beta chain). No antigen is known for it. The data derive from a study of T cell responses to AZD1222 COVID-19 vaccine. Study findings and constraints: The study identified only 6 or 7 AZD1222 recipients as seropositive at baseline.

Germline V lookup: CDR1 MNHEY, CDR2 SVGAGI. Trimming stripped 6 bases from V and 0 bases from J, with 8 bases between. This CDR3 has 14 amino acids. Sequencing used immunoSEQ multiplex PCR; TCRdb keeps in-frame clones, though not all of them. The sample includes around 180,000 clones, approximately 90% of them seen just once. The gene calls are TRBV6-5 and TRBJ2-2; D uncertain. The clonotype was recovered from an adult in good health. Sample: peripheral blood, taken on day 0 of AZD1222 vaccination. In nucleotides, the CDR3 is TGTGCCAGCAGCCGAACGGCGAACACCGGGGAGCTGTTTTTT. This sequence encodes CASSRTANTGELFF.